The clone carrying this T cell receptor beta chain was picked up many times. Its antigen is not known. The source of the sample is a study of T cell repertoires in cytomegalovirus infection. Study details: Public TCR beta signatures marked donors with CMV infection and the matching HLA. Whole-study findings and limits: CMV carriers with the relevant HLA were identified by cumulative public TCR beta family frequency. The ex vivo response showed dominance by HLA-C-restricted CMV-specific TCR beta clonotypes.

CDR1 and CDR2 from the germline V gene are SEHNR and FQNEAQ (reference sequence). Deletions cut 3 bases from V and 2 bases from J, with 11 bases between. This CDR3 spans 15 amino acids. TCRdb redid the calling of the reads with MiXCR, one entry per CDR3 protein. Here the sample spans under 250,000 distinct CDR3 sequences, around 6.2% being singletons. The receptor was isolated from a human donor in good health (CMV status not recorded). Some clones in this sample may be carry-over from other donors' samples. J is TRBJ2-1 and V is TRBV7-9; possibly TRBD2 for D (7 bases). The specimen was PBMCs. Here the CDR3 DNA reads TGTGCCAGCAGCTTTGGGCGGGGGCCCTACAATGAGCAGTTCTTC. It is translated as CASSFGRGPYNEQFF. Using reference TRBV7-9 and TRBJ2-1 for the parts outside the CDR3, the full variable domain is DTGVSQNPRHKITKRGQNVTFRCDPISEHNRLYWYRQTLGQGPEFLTYFQNEAQLEKSRLLSDRFSAERPKGSFSTLEIQRTEQGDSAMYLCASSFGRGPYNEQFFGPGTRLTVL.